Here is one TCR beta chain with its context. The table came from immunoSEQ multiplex PCR; TCRdb's copy has only in-frame clones and leaves some out. The sample includes 65,000 to 90,000 clones, 90% of them seen just once. These data belong to a study of OX40 agonist ivuxolimab in advanced cancers. Losses at the gene ends were 6 bases for V and 0 bases for J; bases not matched to a gene: 6. Germline CDR1 is SGHRS and CDR2 is YFSETQ. The CDR3 totals 16 residues. The sample consisted of CD4+ or CD8+ T cells sorted from blood, taken in a trial of the OX40 agonist ivuxolimab. The clonotype comes from an adult with an advanced solid tumor such as melanoma, head and neck, liver or kidney cancer. The V and J genes are TRBV5-1 and TRBJ2-3; 11 bases are a match to TRBD2. The CDR3: CASTYWTSGSTDTQYF. CDR3 nucleotides: TGCGCCAGCACTTATTGGACTAGCGGGAGCACAGATACGCAGTATTTT.